This T cell receptor beta chain derives from a study of neoadjuvant anti-PD-1 for oral cavity cancer. Sequenced by immunoSEQ multiplex PCR; TCRdb stores in-frame clones only, minus some. This sample has more than 8,000 clones, with roughly two thirds found just once. This CDR3 region has 14 residues. In germline, CDR1 is SGHNT, CDR2 YENEEA. The V and J ends lost 6 bases and 5 bases respectively, with 13 bases between them. As for this clone: Its antigen is unknown.

General observations from the study: Post-nivolumab, blood T cell clonality was significantly elevated in non-responders.

Time point: after neoadjuvant nivolumab, at surgical resection. Patients were newly diagnosed with stage II-IVA oral cavity squamous cell carcinoma without prior systemic or radiation treatment. Cohort: HPV-negative, locally advanced oral cavity squamous cell carcinoma patients. This receptor was obtained from a person between 40 and 80 years old with oral cavity squamous cell carcinoma. The gene calls are TRBV11-3 and TRBJ2-2; no reliable D call. Sequenced material: PBMCs, taken after nivolumab (anti-PD-1) treatment. The chain's CDR3 is CASRASPETGELFF. The CDR3 region has the DNA TGTGCCAGCAGGGCAAGCCCGGAAACCGGGGAGCTGTTTTTT.